The 2 T cell receptor beta chains in this list originate from one sample, sequenced in a study of T cell responses to AZD1222 COVID-19 vaccine (dated by TCRdb to about 2021). The intended sense of this specimen's time point label: baseline before first vaccination. The library was made by the immunoSEQ multiplex PCR assay. The table comes from immuneACCESS by way of TCRdb, which keeps in-frame sequences with V and J called. Part of the clones is missing from these tables; in studies checked, under half for an unresolved V gene and the rest for unknown reasons. The sample contains about 96,000 clones, about 88% of them found a single time. Jointly, the top ten make up 1.6% of the sample. The specimen was peripheral blood, collected on day 0 of AZD1222 vaccination. Receptors were obtained from an adult in good health.

The chain is built from TRBV30 and TRBJ2-2; TRBD1 or TRBD2 may be the D gene (6 bases each). Trimming pared 0 bases from V and 4 bases from J, leaving 15 bases between. There are 16 residues in the CDR3. CDR1 is GTSNPN, CDR2 SVGIG, per germline (reference sequence). The CDR3, as DNA: TGTGCCTGGAGTGTAGGGGGGCACATGGCCACCGGGGAGCTGTTTTTT. It yields the protein CAWSVGGHMATGELFF.

The CDR3 loop is CATRGQGSKKFF. The DNA for the CDR3 is TGTGCCACCAGGGGACAGGGATCGAAAAAGTTCTTC. This sequence joins TRBV24-1 and TRBJ2-1; TRBD1 agrees at 9 bases. V gave up 7 bases and J gave up 14 bases; unmatched junction bases: 8. The CDR3 sequence is 12 residues long. Germline-derived CDR1 and CDR2 are KGHDR and SFDVKD.